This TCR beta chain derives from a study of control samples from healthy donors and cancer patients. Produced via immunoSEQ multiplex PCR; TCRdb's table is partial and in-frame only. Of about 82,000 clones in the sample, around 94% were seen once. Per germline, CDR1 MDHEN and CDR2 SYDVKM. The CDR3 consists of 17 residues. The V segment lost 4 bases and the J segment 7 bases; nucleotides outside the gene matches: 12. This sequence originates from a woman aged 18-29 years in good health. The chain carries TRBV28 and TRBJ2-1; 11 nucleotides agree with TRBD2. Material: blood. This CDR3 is CASSSTSGRARGNEQFF. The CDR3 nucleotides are TGTGCCAGCAGTTCAACTAGCGGGAGAGCAAGGGGAAATGAGCAGTTCTTC. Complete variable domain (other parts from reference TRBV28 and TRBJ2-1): DVKVTQSSRYLVKRTGEKVFLECVQDMDHENMFWYRQDPGLGLRLIYFSYDVKMKEKGDIPEGYSVSREKKERFSLILESASTNQTSMYLCASSSTSGRARGNEQFFGPGTRLTVL.